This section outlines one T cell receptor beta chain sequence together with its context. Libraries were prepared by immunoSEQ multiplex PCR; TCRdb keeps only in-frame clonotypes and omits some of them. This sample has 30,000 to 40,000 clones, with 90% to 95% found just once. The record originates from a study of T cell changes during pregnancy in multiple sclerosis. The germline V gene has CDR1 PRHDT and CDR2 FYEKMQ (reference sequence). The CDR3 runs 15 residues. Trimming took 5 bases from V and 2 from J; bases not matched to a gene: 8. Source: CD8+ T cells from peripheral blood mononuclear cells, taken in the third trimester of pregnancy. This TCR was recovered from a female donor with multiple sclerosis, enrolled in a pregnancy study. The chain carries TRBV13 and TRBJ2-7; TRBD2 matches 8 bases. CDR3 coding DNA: TGTGCCAGCAGCGCGACCTCGGGAGGGGCCTACGAGCAGTACTTC. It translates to CASSATSGGAYEQYF.